One and the same sample provided the 28 T cell receptor beta chains below, sequenced in a study of vaccination and CD4 T cells after COVID-19 (dated 2022 in TCRdb). Libraries were made using PCR. The data were produced on an Illumina iSeq 100. DNA from cultured CD4+ T cells underwent TCR sequencing with the Oncomine TCR Beta short-read assay at the Johns Hopkins FTIC core. The public reads were run again by TCRdb, first through fastp at Q25 and then through MiXCR, and only productive beta chains were kept. Rows with a matching CDR3 protein are joined into one entry that keeps the most common DNA and genes. The sample table contains tens of thousands of distinct CDR3 sequences; only one count was recorded for about 50% of them. The top ten clonotypes cover about 30% of the sample. Interpreted using the paper, the treatment or condition label stands for: roughly 10-day PBMC culture with coronavirus spike peptide pools or control peptides (ViraFEST assay).

What these receptors recognize is not known. Sequencing used CD4+ T cells from blood, cultured in vitro, obtained before SARS-CoV-2 vaccination. All receptors come from a human donor who received a COVID-19 vaccine.

The gene calls are TRBV6-5 and TRBJ2-2; 11 bases are a match to TRBD2. This CDR3 spans 15 amino acids. Per the germline V gene, CDR1 is MNHEY and CDR2 is SVGAGI. With V trimmed by 0 bases and J by 8 bases, 2 bases remained unmatched. The CDR3 DNA sequence: TGTGCCAGCAGTTACTCTAGCGGGGGGGCTGGGGAGCTGTTTTTT. As protein: CASSYSSGGAGELFF.

In DNA, the CDR3 is TGTGCCACCAGTGATTCACTAGCGGACTTCACAGATACGCAGTATTTT. It yields the protein CATSDSLADFTDTQYF. The V and J genes are TRBV24-1 and TRBJ2-3; 8 nucleotides match TRBD2. In germline, CDR1 is KGHDR, CDR2 SFDVKD. J lost 2 bases, V lost 2 bases, and 5 bases had no gene match. The length of the CDR3 is 16 residues.

The chain is built from TRBV25-1 and TRBJ1-2, with 9 bases fitting TRBD1. The germline V gene encodes CDR1 MGHDK and CDR2 SYGVNS. Trimming cost V 1 base and J 6 bases; bases outside gene matches: 9. This CDR3 is built from 16 residues. CDR3 DNA sequence: TGTGCCAGCAGTGAATCGGTGGGACAGGGTTTTAATGGCTACACCTTC. Its protein is CASSESVGQGFNGYTF.

The chain carries TRBV4-2 and TRBJ2-1; 9 bases line up with TRBD2. Germline lookup yields CDR1 LGHNA and CDR2 YNFKEQ. V was pared by 1 base and J by 6 bases, with 7 bases of the junction left unmatched. The CDR3 has 16 amino acids. The CDR3 reads CASSQAIRGGGNEQFF. In nucleotides, the CDR3 is TGTGCCAGCAGCCAAGCAATCCGCGGGGGGGGCAATGAGCAGTTCTTC.

V usage is TRBV30 and J usage is TRBJ1-2; 8 bases align to TRBD1. CDR3 length equals 15 residues. V shed 5 bases and J 6 bases; nucleotides not matched to a gene: 14. The germline CDR1 and CDR2 sequences are GTSNPN and SVGIG (reference sequence). The CDR3 nucleotides are TGTGCCTGGGGGCGAAATTACCAGGGGGCGGATGGCTACACCTTC. This gives the protein CAWGRNYQGADGYTF. Based on the CDR3 plus reference TRBV30 and TRBJ1-2, the full variable domain is SQTIHQWPATLVQPVGSPLSLECTVEGTSNPNLYWYRQAAGRGLQLLFYSVGIGQISSEVPQNLSASRPQDRQFILSSKKLLLSDSGFYLCAWGRNYQGADGYTFGSGTRLTVV.

Only a few counts were recorded for this clonotype. The V gene is TRBV7-8, the J gene TRBJ1-6; D uncertain. The CDR3 spans 16 residues. V was trimmed by 5 bases and J by 0 bases, leaving 11 bases between them. Germline V gene lookup returns CDR1 SGHVS and CDR2 FQNEAQ. The CDR3 protein is CASSLGRSSYNSPLHF. In nucleotides, the CDR3 is TGTGCCAGCAGCCTCGGGAGGAGCTCCTATAATTCACCCCTCCACTTT.

This clonotype was observed a handful of times. The chain is built from TRBV30 and TRBJ1-2, with D unresolved. Trimming removed 5 bases from V and 4 bases from J, with 11 bases in between. The CDR3 has 12 residues. From germline, CDR1 is GTSNPN and CDR2 SVGIG (reference sequence). The DNA for the CDR3 is TGTGCCTGGTCGGACTCTTCCTATGGCTACACCTTC. Protein sequence: CAWSDSSYGYTF.

The V call is TRBV6-1, the J call TRBJ1-2, with no clear D. Between the trimmed V and J ends, which lost 7 bases and 7 bases, there was a span of 16 bases. The CDR3 is 13 amino acids. Germline loops: CDR1 MNHNS, CDR2 SASEGT. CDR3 DNA: TGTGCCAGCAAGGGTTTAGGGAGCTCTGGCTACACCTTC. Residues: CASKGLGSSGYTF.

DNA for the CDR3: TGTGCCACCAGTGATTGGAGACGGGGCAATCAGCCCCAGCATTTT. It codes for CATSDWRRGNQPQHF. The chain uses TRBV24-1 and TRBJ1-5; D is uncertain. The V gene's germline CDR1 is KGHDR and CDR2 SFDVKD. The CDR3 has 15 residues. Deletions cut 2 bases from V and 2 bases from J, with 9 bases between.

In its sample, this clonotype was seen once. V is TRBV19 and J is TRBJ1-5; no clear D gene. V lost 2 bases, J lost 4 bases, and 6 bases lay in between. Germline CDR1 and CDR2: LNHDA and SQIVND (reference sequence). The CDR3 extends over 13 amino acids. The CDR3 DNA follows: TGTGCCAGTAGTATAAGTCGGAATCAGCCCCAGCATTTT. Its protein is CASSISRNQPQHF.

The gene calls are TRBV7-9 and TRBJ2-3; the D is unclear. The CDR3 runs to 15 residues. Germline V CDR1 and CDR2: SEHNR, FQNEAQ (reference sequence). Trimming stripped 5 bases from V and 1 base from J, with 13 bases between. CDR3 amino acids: CASSPRVGRTDTQYF. The CDR3 coding sequence is TGTGCCAGCAGCCCCCGGGTGGGTCGCACAGATACGCAGTATTTT.

This clonotype turned up a few times. This rearrangement joins TRBV6-1 to TRBJ1-5; D gene uncertain. V gave up 6 bases and J gave up 2 bases, with 11 bases separating them. The CDR3 is 14 residues long. CDR1 is MNHNS and CDR2 is SASEGT in the germline V gene. CDR3 sequence: CASRVRGGNQPQHF. Written as DNA, the CDR3 is TGTGCCAGCAGGGTGCGGGGAGGCAATCAGCCCCAGCATTTT.

This chain connects TRBV20-1 to TRBJ1-6, with TRBD1 as a possible D gene (5 bases). Trimming took 0 bases from V and 13 from J, leaving 16 bases between them. Germline V gene lookup returns CDR1 DFQATT and CDR2 SNEGSKA (reference sequence). This CDR3 comprises 14 residues. This chain's CDR3 is CSARDPGPRQPLHF. CDR3 DNA: TGCAGTGCTAGAGATCCGGGACCCCGTCAGCCCCTCCACTTT.

The gene calls are TRBV5-1 and TRBJ2-5, with a tentative D call TRBD2 (6 bases). The CDR3 is made up of 15 amino acids. V lost 0 bases, J lost 5 bases, and 14 bases lay in between. Per germline, CDR1 SGHRS and CDR2 YFSETQ. The CDR3 protein is CASSLEGLSLETQYF. The CDR3 coding sequence is TGCGCCAGCAGCTTGGAGGGACTTAGCTTGGAGACCCAGTACTTC.

The CDR3 region has the DNA TGCGCCAGCAGCGGGAGCTCCTACGAGCAGTACTTC. Residues: CASSGSSYEQYF. V gene TRBV5-1 combines with J gene TRBJ2-7; D perhaps matches TRBD2 (5 bases). Germline CDR1 reads SGHRS; CDR2 reads YFSETQ. Deletions cut 4 bases from V and 0 bases from J, with 5 bases between. The CDR3 totals 12 residues.

In its sample, this clonotype was seen a few times. J is TRBJ2-3 and V is TRBV24-1; D is possibly TRBD2 (5 bases). Germline V gene sequence: CDR1 KGHDR, CDR2 SFDVKD. V was trimmed by 2 bases and J by 2 bases, leaving 10 bases between them. The CDR3 length is 15 residues. The CDR3 DNA sequence: TGTGCCACCAGTGATTCCGGGGTGATCACAGATACGCAGTATTTT. Encoded protein: CATSDSGVITDTQYF.

This clonotype was detected a few times. The chain carries TRBV19 and TRBJ2-2, with 10 bases that match TRBD1. Germline V gives CDR1 LNHDA, CDR2 SQIVND (reference sequence). The V segment lost 9 bases and the J segment 6 bases; nucleotides outside the gene matches: 4. This CDR3 spans 13 amino acids. CDR3 loop: CASRDRGSGELFF. The CDR3 DNA follows: TGTGCCAGCCGGGACAGGGGATCCGGGGAGCTGTTTTTT.

This clonotype was seen only a few times. V is TRBV20-1 and J is TRBJ1-2, with D possibly TRBD1 on 6 matching bases. Trimming shortened V by 7 bases and J by 5 bases, and 11 bases separated the two germline ends. The CDR3 contains 11 residues. CDR1 and CDR2 (germline): DFQATT, SNEGSKA (reference sequence). The CDR3 DNA reads TGCAGTGGAACAGGGCCATATGGCTACACCTTC. It encodes CSGTGPYGYTF.

V usage is TRBV7-8 and J usage is TRBJ2-7; D ambiguous. Trimming cost V 1 base and J 12 bases, with 13 bases left between them. Germline loops: CDR1 SGHVS, CDR2 FQNEAQ. The CDR3 runs 12 residues. The CDR3 nucleotides read TGTGCCAGCAGCTTAGGTCGGCCCCTTATGTACTTC. It specifies CASSLGRPLMYF.

This clonotype was detected a few times. The rearrangement joins TRBV24-1 to TRBJ1-1; the D gene is possibly TRBD1 (6 bases). The germline CDR1 and CDR2 sequences are KGHDR and SFDVKD. CDR3 size: 11 residues. V shed 7 bases and J shed 5 bases, with 7 bases lying between them. CDR3 DNA: TGTGCCACCAGGCAGGGGACTGAAGCTTTCTTT. It encodes CATRQGTEAFF.

The chain carries TRBV11-2 and TRBJ2-7; the D is unclear. Trimming took 3 bases from V and 0 from J, leaving 9 bases between them. The CDR3 spans 14 residues. The germline V gene encodes CDR1 SGHAT and CDR2 FQNNGV. DNA for the CDR3: TGTGCCAGCAGCTTCGTAGGAAGCTCCTACGAGCAGTACTTC. Translating gives CASSFVGSSYEQYF.

This clonotype was counted only a few times. The rearrangement joins TRBV7-2 to TRBJ2-2; D remains unclear. V lost 1 base and J 0 bases, leaving 12 bases between the germline ends. CDR3 length equals 17 residues. CDR1 is SGHTA, CDR2 FQGNSA, per germline. This CDR3 is CASSLGVGYTNTGELFF. CDR3 nucleotides: TGTGCCAGCAGCTTAGGTGTCGGGTACACGAACACCGGGGAGCTGTTTTTT.

Details on this clonotype: A read error is likely, as this CDR3 ends without the conserved phenylalanine or tryptophan. The limits of the CDR3 on the DNA are not certain, so only TCRdb's listed CDR3 is given. The CDR3 loop is CASSKGRGPGNTIYS. This chain uses TRBV21-1 with TRBJ1-3; the table's D call of TRBD1 was not tested on the DNA. TRBV21-1 is a pseudogene segment. The CDR3 spans 15 amino acids, including both terminal residues.

This clonotype is categorized as medium-sized (0.01 to 0.1%). This chain joins TRBV7-2 and TRBJ1-5; TRBD1 is a possible D gene (5 bases). With 1 base removed from V and 0 bases from J, the gap between germline ends came to 16 bases. CDR1 and CDR2 (germline): SGHTA, FQGNSA. The CDR3 runs 18 residues. CDR3 DNA: TGTGCCAGCAGCTTAGTTTGGGGAGGGGCCCATAGCAATCAGCCCCAGCATTTT. Residues: CASSLVWGGAHSNQPQHF.

This CDR3 reads CATSPSGLVSGTGELFF. The CDR3 DNA reads as TGTGCCACCAGTCCTTCAGGTCTGGTTTCGGGCACCGGGGAGCTGTTTTTT. The J gene is TRBJ2-2, the V gene TRBV24-1; D ambiguous. V shed 6 bases and J shed 4 bases, with 20 bases lying between them. This CDR3 comprises 17 residues. Germline CDR1 reads KGHDR; CDR2 reads SFDVKD.

This chain connects TRBV30 to TRBJ1-1; D gene uncertain. The germline V gene encodes CDR1 GTSNPN and CDR2 SVGIG (reference sequence). The CDR3 runs to 16 residues. V shed 0 bases and J shed 6 bases, with 20 bases lying between them. This CDR3 reads CAWSVRWVRSAAEAFF. The DNA for the CDR3 is TGTGCCTGGAGTGTAAGGTGGGTCAGGAGCGCGGCTGAAGCTTTCTTT.

This clonotype was found a few times. CDR3 in DNA: TGTGCCAGCACCGAACAGGTTTCGAACACTGAAGCTTTCTTT. Translating it yields CASTEQVSNTEAFF. This chain uses TRBV21-1 with TRBJ1-1; the table names TRBD1, a call not compared with the DNA. TRBV21-1 is annotated as a pseudogene. This CDR3 has 14 amino acids.

The chain links TRBV6-1 to TRBJ1-4, with D possibly TRBD1 on 6 matching bases. The V gene's germline CDR1 is MNHNS and CDR2 SASEGT. This CDR3 contains 15 residues. Trimming left V 7 bases short and J 8 bases short, with 20 bases between. CDR3 sequence (DNA): TGTGCCAGCACTAAGACCAGGGGATCTGGAGAAAAACTGTTTTTT. This encodes CASTKTRGSGEKLFF.